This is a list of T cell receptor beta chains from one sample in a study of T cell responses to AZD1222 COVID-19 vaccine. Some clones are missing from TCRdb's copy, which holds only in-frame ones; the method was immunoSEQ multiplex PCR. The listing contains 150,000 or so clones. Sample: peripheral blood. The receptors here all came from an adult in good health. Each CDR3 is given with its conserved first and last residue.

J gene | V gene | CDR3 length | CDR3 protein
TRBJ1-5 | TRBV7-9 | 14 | CASSSGTGHQPQHF
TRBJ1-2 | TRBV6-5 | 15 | CASRREGRGHYGYTF
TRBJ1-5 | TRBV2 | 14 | CASRGGQGNQPQHF
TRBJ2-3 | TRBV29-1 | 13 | CSVPSGGADTQYF
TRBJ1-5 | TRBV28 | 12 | CASIQGHQPQHF
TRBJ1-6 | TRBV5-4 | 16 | CASSLGPPGQNSPLHF
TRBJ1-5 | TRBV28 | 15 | CASSFLGQSNQPQHF
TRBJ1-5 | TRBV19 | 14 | CASSIGALSQPQHF
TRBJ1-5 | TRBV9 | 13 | CASRRQLYQPQHF
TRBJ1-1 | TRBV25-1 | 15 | CASSEYSPTDTEAFF
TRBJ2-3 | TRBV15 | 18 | CATSRAYLAGGHTDTQYF
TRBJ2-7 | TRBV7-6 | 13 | CASSLAETYEQYF
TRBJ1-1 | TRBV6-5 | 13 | CASAPERDTEAFF
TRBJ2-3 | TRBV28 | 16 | CASSPDSSGEQDTQYF
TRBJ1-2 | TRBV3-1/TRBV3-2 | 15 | CASSHIVGSNYGYTF
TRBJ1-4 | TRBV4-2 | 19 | CASSQLVPGQAATNEKLFF
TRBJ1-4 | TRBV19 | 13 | CASSTATNEKLFF
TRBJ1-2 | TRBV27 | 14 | CASSFNREYYGYTF
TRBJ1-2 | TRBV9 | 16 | CASSATPGQPLYGYTF
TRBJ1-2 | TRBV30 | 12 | CAWSRTGGGYTF
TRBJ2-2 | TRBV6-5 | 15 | CASSRPGQGPGELFF
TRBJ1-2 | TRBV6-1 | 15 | CASSSRGQGVSGYTF
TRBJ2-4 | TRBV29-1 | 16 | CSVPGLAGEIGNIQYF
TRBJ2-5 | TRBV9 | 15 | CASSAFTGAGETQYF
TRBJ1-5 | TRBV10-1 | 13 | CASIGQSNQPQHF
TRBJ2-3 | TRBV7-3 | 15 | CASSSKRDRTDTQYF
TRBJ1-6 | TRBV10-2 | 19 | CASSESMTGGAGDNSPLHF
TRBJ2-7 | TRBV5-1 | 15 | CASSLVQGMLGEQYF
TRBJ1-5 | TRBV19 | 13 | CASSMGQGRPQHF